The text below deals with one T cell receptor (beta chain). Its target is unknown. CDR3 length: 15 amino acids. The V gene end was trimmed by 5 bases and the J gene end by 0 bases; junction bases not matched to a gene: 6. Germline V gene data show CDR1 as SEHNR and CDR2 as FQNEAQ (reference sequence). This sample stems from a study of T cell repertoires in cytomegalovirus infection. Study-wide background: Public TCR beta signatures provided an indication of both CMV infection and a matching HLA type.

TCRdb analysed the reads with MiXCR anew, one entry per CDR3 protein. There are fewer than 200,000 distinct CDR3 sequences in the sample; roughly a fifth occur only once, and 2.5% to 3% lies in the top ten. General study results and limits: Public TCR beta family frequency separated CMV-and-HLA carriers, including in an independent cohort. It was HLA-C-restricted CMV-specific TCR beta clonotypes that dominated the response ex vivo.

The receptor was derived from a human donor in good health (CMV status not recorded). Some clones in this sample may be carry-over from other donors' samples. The sample consisted of PBMCs. This chain connects TRBV7-9 to TRBJ2-5; TRBD1 matches at 7 bases. The CDR3 is CASSKMTGYQETQYF. CDR3 nucleotides: TGTGCCAGCAGCAAAATGACAGGGTACCAAGAGACCCAGTACTTC.